The rows below give T cell receptor beta chains drawn from one sample of a study of blood T cell repertoires in COVID-19. The assay was immunoSEQ multiplex PCR, and TCRdb's table has in-frame clones only and misses some. The sample contains around 180,000 clones, about 74% of which appear only once. The specimen sequenced was peripheral blood. The receptors shown here come from a woman aged 80 or over with acute or convalescent COVID-19. The CDR3 runs from the conserved cysteine through the conserved F or W. A D gene is named only where the DNA matches it firmly. Clone size is given for some rows only: seen once, a few or many times, or a class if the clone is expanded.

.	TRBJ1-2	TRBV5-8	.	TGTGCCAGCAGCTTTTACGCTGGACAGCACTATGGCTACACCTTC	CASSFYAGQHYGYTF
TRBD1	TRBJ1-5	TRBV28	.	TGTGCCAGCAGTCACAGGGGGAACAATCAGCCCCAGCATTTT	CASSHRGNNQPQHF
TRBD1	TRBJ2-3	TRBV28	.	TGTGCCAGCAGTATACCGGGACAGGGTTTCGCTACGCAGTATTTT	CASSIPGQGFATQYF
TRBD2	TRBJ2-1	TRBV9	.	TGTGCCAGCAGCGTAGGCGGTGTGGTAGCGGGTGTTAATGAGCAGTTCTTC	CASSVGGVVAGVNEQFF
.	TRBJ1-1	TRBV6-6	few	TGTGCCAGCAACATGGAGTCTATTACGAACACTGAAGCTTTCTTT	CASNMESITNTEAFF
.	TRBJ2-3	TRBV12-5	.	TGTGCTAGTGGTTCAGGGGTTTTGGAAGATACGCAGTATTTT	CASGSGVLEDTQYF
TRBD1	TRBJ2-1	TRBV7-9	.	TGTGCCAGCAGCTTAGAACACAGGGGAAATGAGCAGTTCTTC	CASSLEHRGNEQFF
.	TRBJ2-7	TRBV5-1	.	TGCGCCAGCAGCTTGGCCCCAAGTAGCTACTACGAGCAGTACTTC	CASSLAPSSYYEQYF
.	TRBJ1-1	TRBV7-9	.	TGTGCCAGCAGCTTAACCGGGAAGAACACTGAAGCTTTCTTT	CASSLTGKNTEAFF
.	TRBJ2-1	TRBV19	.	TGTGCCAGCCGAAGCGGACCCTCCTACAATGAGCAGTTCTTC	CASRSGPSYNEQFF
.	TRBJ1-4	TRBV11-2	few	TGTGCCAGCAGCTTAGGGGCAGCACTGGCAACTAATGAAAAACTGTTTTTT	CASSLGAALATNEKLFF
TRBD1	TRBJ2-5	TRBV30	once	TGTGCCTGGAGGGGGACAGACCGTTTCCAAGAGACCCAGTACTTC	CAWRGTDRFQETQYF
.	TRBJ2-5	TRBV5-1	.	TGCGCCAGCAGCTTCGTCCAGCGATCCTCCCAAGAGACCCAGTACTTC	CASSFVQRSSQETQYF
.	TRBJ1-4	TRBV29-1	.	TGCAGCGGACTATGGCTTGAAAAACTGTTTTTT	CSGLWLEKLFF
.	TRBJ1-1	TRBV2	.	TGTGCCAGCGCCCTGGACAGCAAAGCTTTCTTT	CASALDSKAFF
TRBD2	TRBJ2-3	TRBV3-1/TRBV3-2	.	TGTGCCAGCAGCCAAGGGACTAGCGGGGTCCGCACAGATACGCAGTATTTT	CASSQGTSGVRTDTQYF
.	TRBJ2-7	TRBV5-4	.	TGTGCCAGCAGCCAGGACTCCCTGGGGGAGCAGTACTTC	CASSQDSLGEQYF
.	TRBJ2-7	TRBV6-5	.	TGTGCCAGCAGTTATTCAGGAGGGAACTCCTACGAGCAGTACTTC	CASSYSGGNSYEQYF
.	TRBJ2-1	TRBV5-1	once	TGCGCCAGCAGCTTGGCTGGACAGGGAGGGGATGAGCAGTTCTTC	CASSLAGQGGDEQFF
.	TRBJ2-1	TRBV4-2	many	TGTGCCAGCAGCCAGGCCGAGAGGCCGACGATTTCCTACAATGAGCAGTTCTTC	CASSQAERPTISYNEQFF
.	TRBJ2-7	TRBV18	.	TGTGCCAGCTCACCATCATCAGGGACCTACGAGCAGTACTTC	CASSPSSGTYEQYF
.	TRBJ1-4	TRBV6-5	few	TGTGCCAGCAGTTATTCGCAGGCTAATGAAAAACTGTTTTTT	CASSYSQANEKLFF
TRBD1	TRBJ2-7	TRBV6-6	.	TGTGCCAGCAGTTTCGACCGACAGGGGGGATACGAGCAGTACTTC	CASSFDRQGGYEQYF
.	TRBJ1-5	TRBV28	.	TGTGCCAGCAGTTATACAGGATATAGCAATCAGCCCCAGCATTTT	CASSYTGYSNQPQHF
.	TRBJ1-2	TRBV7-9	once	TGTGCCAGCAGCCCTAACGAAAAATACGGCTACACCTTC	CASSPNEKYGYTF
.	TRBJ1-5	TRBV30	few	TGTGCCTGGAGGGCAGATAGCAATCAGCCCCAGCATTTT	CAWRADSNQPQHF
.	TRBJ1-5	TRBV28	.	TGTGCCAGCAGTTTAGTGGGAGGGCATGGCAATCAGCCCCAGCATTTT	CASSLVGGHGNQPQHF
.	TRBJ1-2	TRBV6-6	.	TGTGCCAGCAGTTACTCGGGCCATTACGGCTACACCTTC	CASSYSGHYGYTF
.	TRBJ2-3	TRBV2	once	TGTACCAGCAGTGAGAGGGAGGTTTCAGATACGCAGTATTTT	CTSSEREVSDTQYF
TRBD1	TRBJ2-1	TRBV6-5	.	TGTGCCAGCAGTAACGACAGGGTGCGAATAGCGGAGCAGTTCTTC	CASSNDRVRIAEQFF
TRBD1	TRBJ2-3	TRBV5-1	.	TGCGCCAGCAGCTTGGGACAGGGACCCGATACGCAGTATTTT	CASSLGQGPDTQYF
.	TRBJ2-7	TRBV12-3/TRBV12-4	few	TGTGCCAGCACCAACTACCATTCTAACGAGCAGTACTTC	CASTNYHSNEQYF
TRBD1	TRBJ1-5	TRBV27	.	TGTGCCAGTCGGGGACAGGGCAATCAGCCCCAGCATTTT	CASRGQGNQPQHF
TRBD1	TRBJ2-5	TRBV19	few	TGTGCCAGTAGTCCTCGGACAGGGGAGACCCAGTACTTC	CASSPRTGETQYF
.	TRBJ2-1	TRBV27	once	TGTGCCAGCAGTTTATTGGGCGGGCCGGCCTACAATGAGCAGTTCTTC	CASSLLGGPAYNEQFF
.	TRBJ2-2	TRBV6-1	.	TGTGCCAGCAGTGTTCCCTTAGCGCACCGCACCGGGGAGCTGTTTTTT	CASSVPLAHRTGELFF
TRBD2	TRBJ2-1	TRBV7-9	.	TGTGCCAGCAGCCTCCCCTTCCGACTAGCGGGAGTGAAGAATGAGCAGTTCTTC	CASSLPFRLAGVKNEQFF
TRBD2	TRBJ2-7	TRBV14	.	TGTGCCAGCAGCGGCCGCGGGGGGCCCTACGAGCAGTACTTC	CASSGRGGPYEQYF
.	TRBJ2-7	TRBV28	.	TGTGCCAGCAGTTCCGGTGGGCTAAGCTCCTACGAGCAGTACTTC	CASSSGGLSSYEQYF
.	TRBJ1-2	TRBV12-3/TRBV12-4	.	TGTGCCAGCAGTTTACCGACGGGCTATGGCTACACCTTC	CASSLPTGYGYTF
.	TRBJ1-4	TRBV5-1	.	TGCGCCAGCAGACCCGTGTCAACAGGGGAAAAACTGTTTTTT	CASRPVSTGEKLFF